This T cell receptor (beta chain) was captured in a study of cytomegalovirus exposure and HLA in healthy donors (dated by TCRdb to about 2017). With regard to the full study: According to an earlier analysis of several hundred of the donors, about 190 million T cells yielded roughly 110 million unique TCR beta sequences and 276 Gb of sequence data. About 280 gigabases of sequencing data and around 88 million unique TCR sequences made up an early release that covered approximately 650 HLA-typed donors. The genetic ancestry cluster associated with self-reported Caucasian donors included 65% to 90% of the 398 genotyped donors. The study aimed to test whether cataloging public T cell receptors could reveal signatures of past pathogen exposure. The study used immunosequencing to profile the T cell repertoires of hundreds of subjects and linked those repertoires to cytomegalovirus serostatus. A separate validation cohort of 100 to 150 different subjects was used in addition to the 666-subject first cohort. The study combined high-throughput TCR immunosequencing, statistical association of individual TCRs with disease status, and machine learning to predict cytomegalovirus infection status. To study patterns of TCR occurrence, a later analysis re-analyzed previously published TCR beta repertoires from 700 or so donors and added high-resolution HLA genotyping. Rather than using new phenotypic data, the later analysis identified candidate immune exposures from TCR beta sequences and from how often those sequences occurred across donors. An earlier analysis of 587 of the donors used high-throughput TCR beta sequencing to judge whether each TCR beta V gene segment behaved as functional or pseudogenic. Donor age, sex, ethnicity and CMV serostatus were collected together with the repertoire data. Genome-wide SNP genotypes for about three fifths of the roughly 670 donors were used in a later genetic analysis, which treated that subset as a discovery cohort. Every repertoire in the discovery cohort had been generated on one and the same sequencing platform. Both class I and class II loci were covered by HLA typing, at four-digit resolution. Typing coverage varied by locus: about 620-640 donors for A, B, C, DRB1 and DQB1; approximately 500 for DQA1; about 600 for DPA1; approximately 450 for DPB1. A handful of DR-DQ haplotypes were handled as single units for association and clustering because linkage in the cohort was strong. On average, around 230,000 unique TCR beta nucleotide sequences were sequenced per donor among fewer than 500 genotyped donors of the cohort, with roughly 18% of those sequences being non-productive.

In the case of this clone: Its antigen is currently not known. No much larger clone exists at a distance of one base, and base qualities are not known.

The cohort comprised fewer than 700 healthy bone marrow donors. At the time of sampling, every cohort member was nominally healthy, though immune exposures that went unrecorded were likely present. The donor was CMV seronegative and was included in the group of over 300 seronegative cohort members. A peripheral blood sample was provided by each donor, and peripheral blood mononuclear cells were used for TCR beta sequencing. Genomic DNA extraction from the blood cell samples was performed with the Qiagen DNeasy Blood Extraction Kit. Broad study findings and their caveats: Because HLA typing was missing for some donors at each locus, association tests included only the typed subset. Roughly uniform sequencing depth across donors was assumed in presence/absence analyses, although this assumption may not hold. In both the original and validation cohorts, the classifier was reported to diagnose cytomegalovirus status with high specificity and sensitivity. In a later analysis, most CMV-associated TCR beta chains were found to appear HLA-restricted, with HLA associations seemingly driven largely by CMV exposure. The sequencing pipeline was judged likely to have produced a cluster of highly shared sequence variants as a technical artifact. Linkage disequilibrium might explain the correlated functional status among segregating V segments, but an unknown experimental factor could not be ruled out. This cohort had only TCR beta chains sequenced, and the lack of alpha or paired-chain data limited which features could be detected. Compared with the approximately 710-donor mean, donors in an Asian-associated ancestry cluster had fewer N-insertions in productive TCRs, according to a later genetic analysis. A further reported finding was that TCR beta sequences accurately predicted the HLA-A and HLA-B alleles for most subjects in the first cohort. Three of the identified cytomegalovirus-associated TCR beta chains were confirmed in vitro to be specific for cytomegalovirus antigens. The 87-base-pair reads could not distinguish some IMGT-functional V segments, including TRBV6-2 and TRBV6-3, so those segments were excluded. In a later analysis, several top co-occurrence clusters were reported to appear linked to parvovirus B19, influenza, CMV and Epstein-Barr virus. Compared with equally common non-associated chains, HLA-associated TCR beta chains in a later analysis were more clonally expanded and had lower generation probabilities. CMV serostatus was the only immune exposure information available for the cohort. When HLA alleles, especially DR and DQ, strongly co-occurred, TCR associations were difficult to assign to individual alleles. In a later analysis, 15,000 to 20,000 TCR beta sequences were associated with specific HLA alleles at a false discovery rate of 0.05. The authors suggested that the approach could potentially be extended to other disease states and immunological phenotypes. Broadly in line with IMGT annotations, most TCR beta V segments showed up in productive rearrangements about 90% or about 30% of the time in an earlier analysis of around 550 of the donors. According to a later analysis, TCR association rates differed among HLA loci, with DRB1 alleles showing the most associated TCRs and HLA-C alleles showing the fewest. V-gene and J-gene trimming of TCR beta chains was associated with a missense DCLRE1C variant in a later genetic analysis, and the association was replicated in an independent cohort. Because counts were too low, roughly 16 rarely observed V segments, including chromosome 9 orphons, were excluded from the earlier analysis of several hundred of the donors. Most TCR sequences were seen in very few donors, while some public TCRs were found in many individuals. In the study, around 150 TCR beta chains were listed as associated with cytomegalovirus.

The library was made by the immunoSEQ multiplex PCR assay. For the multiplex PCR, a mixture combining 60 forward primers for TCR Vbeta segments and 13 reverse primers for TCR Jbeta segments was used. The CDR3 region of rearranged TCR beta genes was amplified from genomic DNA by a multiplex PCR assay. The Illumina HiSeq System was used to sequence the amplified TCR beta libraries as 87-base-pair reads. Turning to the authors' computational methods: Across the 500 to 700 repertoires, a later analysis counted 60 million to 90 million unique TCR beta chains, roughly 11 million of which were shared by at least two donors. A nearest-neighbor algorithm error-corrected the raw reads and collapsed the reads into unique sequences, merging closely related sequences to remove PCR and sequencing errors. To assign V, D and J gene segments, CDR3 sequences were aligned to IMGT reference sequences. For a sequence to be retained, a match of at least six nucleotides to both a V gene segment and a J gene segment was required. A rearrangement counted as productive if the CDR3 had no stop codons and remained in frame with V and J, and every other rearrangement counted as non-productive. CDR3 was defined according to IMGT convention as the region running from the second conserved V-encoded cysteine to the conserved J-encoded phenylalanine. In an earlier analysis of more than 550 of the donors, sequences lacking an unambiguous match to a single V gene segment were excluded. In an earlier analysis of a few hundred of the donors, V segments were called functional above 56.7% productive rearrangements and were called segregating when the between-donor standard deviation exceeded 5%. To diagnose cytomegalovirus status from the catalog of TCR beta chain sequences, a statistical classification framework was built. A later analysis assigned V and J genes by comparing TCR nucleotide sequences with IMGT/GENE-DB human TR gene sequences. A later analysis assigned CDR3 sequences and most-parsimonious VDJ recombination scenarios with the TCRdist pipeline. In a later analysis, each TCR beta chain was defined by its CDR3 amino acid sequence together with its V-gene family, and reads without a unique V-gene family were excluded. To address suspected cross-contamination and a sequencing artifact, a later analysis removed a few hundred highly shared, low-generation-probability nucleotide sequences. For each public chain, a later analysis derived a clonal expansion index from normalized ranks of inferred template counts within each repertoire. Generation probabilities in a later analysis came from a VDJ recombination model fitted to out-of-frame rearrangements, and those results were checked against IGoR. A later analysis scored TCR-TCR, TCR-HLA and TCR-CMV co-occurrence with hypergeometric tests, applying a repertoire-size bias correction to TCR pairs. A later analysis estimated false discovery rates by permuting HLA or CMV assignments 20 times. In a later analysis, co-occurring TCRs were grouped using DBSCAN, with TCRdist sequence similarity added in when clustering inside HLA-allele-positive subsets. For co-occurrence clustering, repertoires with fewer than 30,000 or more than 120,000 public chains were excluded, along with a handful of repertoires with anomalous nucleotide sharing. TCRdb carries this immuneACCESS record with in-frame sequences only. Its versions omit some clonotypes, under half of them owing to an unresolved V gene in the studies checked, with the rest unexplained. The DNA gave D and trimming, while V, J and clone size come from that table. This sample lists under 200,000 clones; over 70% were detected once. The ten largest clonotypes hold around 3.1% of the sample.

CDR1 is given as SGHRS and CDR2 as YFSETQ, both from the germline V gene. Taken from cysteine to phenylalanine, the CDR3 has 15 residues. Left in the record is the CDR3 DNA by itself, 45 bases read in frame from the first base. The germline V and J ends show losses of 0 bases and 4 bases respectively, and no gene match explains 2 bases of the junction. The sample was PBMCs. This receptor was identified in a female donor in good health and CMV-seronegative. The receptor chain draws on TRBV5-1 and TRBJ1-4, and 8 bases in between align with TRBD1. The nucleotide sequence reads as follows: TGCGCCAGCAGCTTGGGGGGACAGGTTAATGAAAAACTGTTTTTT. It translates to CASSLGGQVNEKLFF.